Following are 12 T cell receptor beta chains from one sample sequenced in a study of T cell responses to AZD1222 COVID-19 vaccine. Assay: immunoSEQ multiplex PCR; the TCRdb copy retains only in-frame clones and omits some. Of some 150,000 clones in the sample, under 95% were seen once. Sequences were derived from peripheral blood, sampled 28 days after the second AZD1222 dose. These receptor sequences come from an adult who received the AZD1222 COVID-19 vaccine.

This chain links TRBV12-5 with TRBJ1-6; D perhaps matches TRBD1 (5 bases). The V gene's germline CDR1 is LGHNT and CDR2 FRNRAP. The CDR3 runs to 15 residues. With 0 bases removed from V and 7 bases from J, the gap between germline ends came to 10 bases. CDR3 amino acids: CASGLVGVGNSPLHF. The CDR3 region has the DNA TGTGCTAGTGGTTTGGTAGGGGTGGGCAATTCACCCCTCCACTTT.

This chain uses TRBV19 with TRBJ1-2; D gene ambiguous. The CDR3 is 12 amino acids. Germline loops: CDR1 LNHDA, CDR2 SQIVND (reference sequence). Trimming left V 5 bases short and J 8 bases short, with 12 bases between. Here the CDR3 reads CASSSPGWGYTF. CDR3 nucleotide sequence: TGTGCCAGTAGTTCCCCGGGGTGGGGCTACACCTTC.

This clone was counted a single time. The rearrangement uses TRBV30 and TRBJ1-2; no reliable D call. The germline gives CDR1 GTSNPN, CDR2 SVGIG (reference sequence). The CDR3 is 12 amino acids. V lost 0 bases and J lost 4, with 6 bases in between. The CDR3 DNA reads TGTGCCTGGAGTGTAACCCGCTATGGCTACACCTTC. Its translation is CAWSVTRYGYTF. Based on the CDR3 plus reference TRBV30 and TRBJ1-2, the full variable domain is SQTIHQWPATLVQPVGSPLSLECTVEGTSNPNLYWYRQAAGRGLQLLFYSVGIGQISSEVPQNLSASRPQDRQFILSSKKLLLSDSGFYLCAWSVTRYGYTFGSGTRLTVV.

The rearrangement links TRBV24-1 to TRBJ2-1; weak D call: TRBD2 (6 bases). This CDR3 is built from 11 residues. The germline V gene has CDR1 KGHDR and CDR2 SFDVKD. V lost 6 bases and J lost 10, with 9 bases in between. The CDR3 loop reads CATSRRGEQFF. For the CDR3, the DNA is TGTGCCACCAGTCGGAGGGGCGAGCAGTTCTTC.

Here the CDR3 reads CAWSEDPGPRMENSPLHF. DNA for the CDR3: TGTGCCTGGAGTGAGGATCCCGGGCCCCGGATGGAGAATTCACCCCTCCACTTT. The chain uses TRBV30 and TRBJ1-6; no clear D. Per the germline V gene, CDR1 is GTSNPN and CDR2 is SVGIG (reference sequence). The CDR3 runs 18 residues. V was clipped by 1 base and J by 7 bases, with 23 bases between them.

The gene calls are TRBV30 and TRBJ2-1; 15 bases are shared with TRBD2. Germline CDR1 GTSNPN, CDR2 SVGIG (reference sequence). CDR3 length: 14 amino acids. V lost 7 bases to trimming and J lost 7 bases; unmatched junction nucleotides: 5. CDR3 residues: CASRTSGRANEQFF. Written as DNA, the CDR3 is TGTGCCTCGAGGACTAGCGGGAGGGCTAATGAGCAGTTCTTC.

The chain has TRBV4-1 and TRBJ2-3; D possibly matches TRBD1 or TRBD2 (5 bases each). The germline V and J ends were trimmed by 3 bases and 3 bases, with 10 bases remaining between them. Germline V lookup: CDR1 MGHRA, CDR2 YSYEKL. CDR3 length: 14 residues. Here the CDR3 reads CASSHRDGTDTQYF. The CDR3 DNA reads TGCGCCAGCAGCCACAGGGACGGAACAGATACGCAGTATTTT.

The chain employs TRBV25-1 and TRBJ2-1; TRBD2 agrees at 11 bases. CDR1 and CDR2 from the germline V gene are MGHDK and SYGVNS. V gave up 4 bases and J gave up 7 bases; unmatched junction bases: 6. The CDR3 has 15 residues. DNA of the CDR3: TGTGCCAGCAGTGTTCCTAGCGGGAGGAAAAATGAGCAGTTCTTC. Its translation: CASSVPSGRKNEQFF.

The J gene is TRBJ1-2, the V gene TRBV25-1; D remains ambiguous. The CDR3 is made up of 18 amino acids. The V gene's germline CDR1 is MGHDK and CDR2 SYGVNS. Trimming left V 0 bases short and J 1 base short, with 18 bases between. The CDR3: CASSEYRADSPINYGYTF. In DNA, the CDR3 is TGTGCCAGCAGTGAATATCGGGCAGATAGTCCGATTAACTATGGCTACACCTTC.

The chain combines TRBV2 with TRBJ2-6; D is unclear. CDR1 is SNHLY and CDR2 is FYNNEI in the germline V gene. CDR3 length: 15 residues. V lost 5 bases to trimming and J lost 1 base, with 9 bases between them. CDR3: CASSMGFSGANVLTF. CDR3 nucleotides: TGTGCCAGCAGTATGGGGTTTTCTGGGGCCAACGTCCTGACTTTC.

V usage is TRBV5-4 and J usage is TRBJ2-5, with 10 nucleotides matching TRBD2. The germline V gene has CDR1 SGHNT and CDR2 YYREEE (reference sequence). The CDR3 covers 17 residues. After removal of 0 bases from V and 1 base from J, the junction contained 6 bases not matched to a gene. The CDR3 DNA reads TGTGCCAGCAGCTTGGGGGGACTAGCGTCGATCCAAGAGACCCAGTACTTC. Translation gives CASSLGGLASIQETQYF. The variable domain in full, with the rest retrieved from reference TRBV5-4 and TRBJ2-5, is ETGVTQSPTHLIKTRGQQVTLRCSSQSGHNTVSWYQQALGQGPQFIFQYYREEENGRGNFPPRFSGLQFPNYSSELNVNALELDDSALYLCASSLGGLASIQETQYFGPGTRLLVL.

The sample holds one count of this clone. The rearrangement joins TRBV5-5 to TRBJ2-1; 7 bases line up with TRBD2. The germline CDR1 and CDR2 sequences are SGHKS and YYEKEE (reference sequence). CDR3 length: 15 amino acids. The trim removed 6 bases at V and 4 bases at J, leaving 10 bases unmatched. The DNA of the CDR3 is TGTGCCAGCATCGCTTGGGAGGGGATATACAATGAGCAGTTCTTC. Translating it yields CASIAWEGIYNEQFF.